Listed below are T cell receptor beta chains from one sample, sequenced in a study of identical twins. From the 5' RACE reads, TCRdb called clonotypes with MiXCR, one entry per CDR3 protein. The sample lists more than 400,000 distinct CDR3 sequences, around 15% occurring once. Another study also made use of these data, one on yellow fever vaccine responses in identical twins.

Material: CD4+ T cells sorted from blood. Source of these receptors: a woman aged 18-29 years in good health. Each CDR3 is given with its conserved first and last residue. The D gene is left open where the match is weak. Size values are once, few and many counts, or a class for expanded clones, and some rows have none.

TRBD1	TRBV5-1	NA	TRBJ2-7	TGCGCCAGCAGCTTGGGCATAGGACAGGGTTCCGAGCAGTACTTC	CASSLGIGQGSEQYF
NA	TRBV12-3/TRBV12-4	NA	TRBJ2-2	TGTGCCAGCAGTTACTACCCGAAGCACACCGGGGAGCTGTTTTTT	CASSYYPKHTGELFF
TRBD1	TRBV28	few	TRBJ1-4	TGTGCCAGCAGTTTGGTCCAGGGGGGTGTAAAACTGTTTTTT	CASSLVQGGVKLFF
NA	TRBV12-3/TRBV12-4	many	TRBJ1-2	TGTGCCAGCAGTCCCCGGACCCCCTATGGCTACACCTTC	CASSPRTPYGYTF
TRBD2	TRBV10-3	NA	TRBJ2-2	TGTGCCATCAGGGACGGACTAGCGGGAGGCCGAAACACCGGGGAGCTGTTTTTT	CAIRDGLAGGRNTGELFF
NA	TRBV7-9	NA	TRBJ1-5	TGTGCCAGCAGCTTAGCGGGTAGCGCGGGGAGCAATCAGCCCCAGCATTTT	CASSLAGSAGSNQPQHF
NA	TRBV18	few	TRBJ1-5	TGTGCCAGCTCACCACAGGGGCCCAATCAGCCCCAGCATTTT	CASSPQGPNQPQHF
NA	TRBV27	few	TRBJ2-1	TGTGCCAGCAGTTTATCCAGACTAGTGCCTTACAATGAGCAGTTCTTC	CASSLSRLVPYNEQFF
NA	TRBV14	NA	TRBJ2-3	TGTGCCAGCAGCCAAGCAGGGTACCGCACAGATACGCAGTATTTT	CASSQAGYRTDTQYF
TRBD1	TRBV4-1	NA	TRBJ1-2	TGCGCCAGCAGCCAAGACCTCTCAACAGGGGGCGACTATGGCTACACCTTC	CASSQDLSTGGDYGYTF
NA	TRBV10-3	few	TRBJ2-3	TGTGCCACCCCGACCTCAGATACGCAGTATTTT	CATPTSDTQYF
NA	TRBV4-2	NA	TRBJ2-3	TGTGCCAGCAGCCAAGGGAATAGTGCAGATACGCAGTATTTT	CASSQGNSADTQYF
TRBD2	TRBV10-3	NA	TRBJ2-1	TGTGCCATCAGGACTAGCGGGGGGAACAATGAGCAGTTCTTC	CAIRTSGGNNEQFF
NA	TRBV10-3	few	TRBJ1-1	TGTGCCATCAGTGTTTTTGAGGGCCGTGAAGCTTTCTTT	CAISVFEGREAFF
TRBD2	TRBV20-1	NA	TRBJ2-7	TGCAGTGCGAGACTAGCGGGCATCTCCTACGAGCAGTACTTC	CSARLAGISYEQYF
NA	TRBV20-1	NA	TRBJ1-4	TGCAGTGCTAGAGATAGGACGCTTGAAGGAGAAAAACTGTTTTTT	CSARDRTLEGEKLFF
TRBD1	TRBV2	NA	TRBJ2-2	TGTGCCAGCAGTCGACAGGGATTGGCGAACACCGGGGTGCTGTTTTTT	CASSRQGLANTGVLFF
NA	TRBV4-1	few	TRBJ2-5	TGCGCCAGCAGCCACTCGGACCCCAAATGGCAAGAGACCCAGTACTTC	CASSHSDPKWQETQYF
NA	TRBV7-9	few	TRBJ1-1	TGTGCCAGCAGCTTAGCGCGTATTATGAACACTGAAGCTTTCTTT	CASSLARIMNTEAFF